A selection of T cell receptor beta chains follows, all from one sample in a study of beta chain features in type 1 diabetes. Data came from immunoSEQ multiplex PCR; TCRdb stores just in-frame clones and leaves some out. The sample lists 500,000 to 650,000 clones, around 11% occurring once. Sequencing used naive CD4+ T cells from blood. The receptor set was obtained from a man aged 30-40 years with type 1 diabetes. CDR3s include the opening cysteine and the closing phenylalanine or tryptophan. Each record gives: clone size, V gene, J gene, D gene, CDR3 DNA, CDR3 protein. The D gene is left open where the match is weak. Size is omitted from some rows. Given values are once, few, many or a class for expanded clones.

abundance: .
v_gene: TRBV10-3
j_gene: TRBJ1-5
d_gene: .
CDR3nt: TGTGCCATCAGCGAAACCGCCGATCAGCCCCAGCATTTT
CDR3aa: CAISETADQPQHF

abundance: few
v_gene: TRBV4-3
j_gene: TRBJ1-4
d_gene: TRBD1
CDR3nt: TGCGCCAGCAGCCAATACGGACAGGCCTCTTCTGAAAAACTGTTTTTT
CDR3aa: CASSQYGQASSEKLFF

abundance: .
v_gene: TRBV10-3
j_gene: TRBJ2-2
d_gene: .
CDR3nt: TGTGCCAGCGTCTTGGGACAGAACACCGGGGAGCTGTTTTTT
CDR3aa: CASVLGQNTGELFF

abundance: .
v_gene: TRBV27
j_gene: TRBJ2-5
d_gene: .
CDR3nt: TGTGCCAGCAGTTTTCCCTACCAAGAGACCCAGTACTTC
CDR3aa: CASSFPYQETQYF

abundance: few
v_gene: TRBV30
j_gene: TRBJ2-7
d_gene: .
CDR3nt: TGTGCCTGGGCTGTCCAACCCTACGAGCAGTACTTC
CDR3aa: CAWAVQPYEQYF

abundance: .
v_gene: TRBV11-1
j_gene: TRBJ2-5
d_gene: TRBD2
CDR3nt: TGTGCCAGCAGCTCAGCGGGGGGGGCTCCAAGAGAGGCCCAGTACTTC
CDR3aa: CASSSAGGAPREAQYF

abundance: once
v_gene: TRBV7-9
j_gene: TRBJ2-7
d_gene: .
CDR3nt: TGTGCCAGCAGCCTGACTGAGGAGCAGTACTTC
CDR3aa: CASSLTEEQYF

abundance: few
v_gene: TRBV30
j_gene: TRBJ2-1
d_gene: .
CDR3nt: TGTGCCTGGAGTGTCGGCCCTTACAATGAGCAGTTCTTC
CDR3aa: CAWSVGPYNEQFF

abundance: few
v_gene: TRBV19
j_gene: TRBJ1-5
d_gene: .
CDR3nt: TGTGCCAGTAGCCCCGGGGCCCTTTATAGCAATCAGCCCCAGCATTTT
CDR3aa: CASSPGALYSNQPQHF

abundance: .
v_gene: TRBV6-5
j_gene: TRBJ2-1
d_gene: .
CDR3nt: TGTGCCAGCAGCGTCTTCAATGAGCAGTTCTTC
CDR3aa: CASSVFNEQFF

abundance: .
v_gene: TRBV11-2
j_gene: TRBJ2-1
d_gene: .
CDR3nt: TGTGCCAGCAGCCAGGGGTCGGGGACCTACAATGAGCAGTTCTTC
CDR3aa: CASSQGSGTYNEQFF

abundance: .
v_gene: TRBV18
j_gene: TRBJ1-2
d_gene: TRBD1
CDR3nt: TGTGCCAGCTCACCTCGAGACAGGGAAGGCAACTATGGCTACACCTTC
CDR3aa: CASSPRDREGNYGYTF

abundance: few
v_gene: TRBV27
j_gene: TRBJ2-3
d_gene: TRBD2
CDR3nt: TGTGCCAGCAGTTCATACCCCGGGACTAGCGGGGGCGTAAGCACAGATACGCAGTATTTT
CDR3aa: CASSSYPGTSGGVSTDTQYF

abundance: few
v_gene: TRBV30
j_gene: TRBJ2-6
d_gene: .
CDR3nt: TGTGCCTGGACCCGGGGCCACAGCTCTGGGGCCAACGTCCTGACTTTC
CDR3aa: CAWTRGHSSGANVLTF

abundance: .
v_gene: TRBV7-7
j_gene: TRBJ2-5
d_gene: .
CDR3nt: TGTGCCAGCAGGCCTGTAATTAACCCTCAAGAGACCCAGTACTTC
CDR3aa: CASRPVINPQETQYF

abundance: few
v_gene: TRBV5-1
j_gene: TRBJ1-2
d_gene: .
CDR3nt: TGCGCCAGCAGGCCAACAGAGGACAGCTATGGCTACACCTTC
CDR3aa: CASRPTEDSYGYTF

abundance: .
v_gene: TRBV5-1
j_gene: TRBJ2-2
d_gene: TRBD2
CDR3nt: TGCGCCAGCAGCTTGGGACTAGCGGTGGACACCGGGGAGCTGTTTTTT
CDR3aa: CASSLGLAVDTGELFF

abundance: .
v_gene: TRBV27
j_gene: TRBJ1-6
d_gene: .
CDR3nt: TGTGCCAGCAGCCTACAGGGAGGCGCACCCCTCCACTTT
CDR3aa: CASSLQGGAPLHF

abundance: .
v_gene: TRBV7-2
j_gene: TRBJ2-6
d_gene: .
CDR3nt: TGTGCCAGCAGCTTAGAACGGGCATTTGTCCTGACTTTC
CDR3aa: CASSLERAFVLTF

abundance: .
v_gene: TRBV7-3
j_gene: TRBJ2-1
d_gene: TRBD2
CDR3nt: TGTGCCAGCAGCTTATATCTGTCGGGGGGGCCCGATGAGCAGTTCTTC
CDR3aa: CASSLYLSGGPDEQFF

abundance: .
v_gene: TRBV9
j_gene: TRBJ2-6
d_gene: .
CDR3nt: TGTGCCAGCAGCGTTTCTCTCTCTGGGGCCAACGTCCTGACTTTC
CDR3aa: CASSVSLSGANVLTF

abundance: few
v_gene: TRBV9
j_gene: TRBJ2-2
d_gene: .
CDR3nt: TGTGCCAGCAGCGTACGGAGCACCGGGGAGCTGTTTTTT
CDR3aa: CASSVRSTGELFF

abundance: .
v_gene: TRBV7-9
j_gene: TRBJ1-2
d_gene: .
CDR3nt: TGTGCCAGCAGCTTAGGTGGAGGGACGGAGAGCTATGGCTACACCTTC
CDR3aa: CASSLGGGTESYGYTF

abundance: few
v_gene: TRBV6-5
j_gene: TRBJ2-7
d_gene: TRBD2
CDR3nt: TGTGCCAGCAGTGCCCGCGGGACTAGCGGATACGAGCAGTACTTC
CDR3aa: CASSARGTSGYEQYF

abundance: few
v_gene: TRBV7-2
j_gene: TRBJ2-5
d_gene: .
CDR3nt: TGTGCCAGCAGCTCCGCCCAAAAAGAGACCCAGTACTTC
CDR3aa: CASSSAQKETQYF

abundance: few
v_gene: TRBV5-1
j_gene: TRBJ1-2
d_gene: TRBD1
CDR3nt: TGCGCCAGCAGCGTCCGGGACAGAGTCTATGGCTACACCTTC
CDR3aa: CASSVRDRVYGYTF

abundance: few
v_gene: TRBV9
j_gene: TRBJ1-1
d_gene: .
CDR3nt: TGTGCCAGCAGCGTAGTTTCAGAGAACACTGAAGCTTTCTTT
CDR3aa: CASSVVSENTEAFF

abundance: few
v_gene: TRBV7-9
j_gene: TRBJ1-4
d_gene: .
CDR3nt: TGTGCCAGCAGCTTAGCCGCAGTAGGTGAAAAACTGTTTTTT
CDR3aa: CASSLAAVGEKLFF

abundance: .
v_gene: TRBV6-5
j_gene: TRBJ1-3
d_gene: .
CDR3nt: TGTGCCAGCAGACTAGGGGGTACTGGAAACACCATATATTTT
CDR3aa: CASRLGGTGNTIYF

abundance: .
v_gene: TRBV28
j_gene: TRBJ1-5
d_gene: .
CDR3nt: TGTGCCAGCAGTACGGGGTACAATCAGCCCCAGCATTTT
CDR3aa: CASSTGYNQPQHF

abundance: .
v_gene: TRBV29-1
j_gene: TRBJ2-3
d_gene: .
CDR3nt: TGCAGCGTTGAACAGGGGGGCCCAGATACGCAGTATTTT
CDR3aa: CSVEQGGPDTQYF

abundance: .
v_gene: TRBV12-5
j_gene: TRBJ2-7
d_gene: .
CDR3nt: TGTGCTAGCCAGGGGCAGATCTACGAGCAGTACTTC
CDR3aa: CASQGQIYEQYF

abundance: .
v_gene: TRBV19
j_gene: TRBJ2-3
d_gene: TRBD1
CDR3nt: TGTGCCAGTAGTAGACAGGGATTGGGCACAGATACGCAGTATTTT
CDR3aa: CASSRQGLGTDTQYF

abundance: .
v_gene: TRBV7-2
j_gene: TRBJ1-6
d_gene: .
CDR3nt: TGTGCCAGCAGCCCCGGACAGAATAATTCACCCCTCCACTTT
CDR3aa: CASSPGQNNSPLHF

abundance: .
v_gene: TRBV7-2
j_gene: TRBJ1-2
d_gene: .
CDR3nt: TGTGCCAGCAGCTCGCAGGTCTATGGCTACACCTTC
CDR3aa: CASSSQVYGYTF

abundance: few
v_gene: TRBV5-4
j_gene: TRBJ2-4
d_gene: .
CDR3nt: TGTGCCAGCAGCGGAGCCAAAAACATTCAGTACTTC
CDR3aa: CASSGAKNIQYF

abundance: .
v_gene: TRBV4-2
j_gene: TRBJ1-2
d_gene: TRBD1
CDR3nt: TGTGCCAGCAGCGTCGGACAGGGAGACTATGGCTACACCTTC
CDR3aa: CASSVGQGDYGYTF

abundance: few
v_gene: TRBV5-6
j_gene: TRBJ2-1
d_gene: .
CDR3nt: TGTGCCAGCAGCCAACCGCTCTCAAGCTCCTACAATGAGCAGTTCTTC
CDR3aa: CASSQPLSSSYNEQFF

abundance: few
v_gene: TRBV19
j_gene: TRBJ1-5
d_gene: .
CDR3nt: TGTGCCAGTAGCTGGGGACGGCGGAGGCCCCAGCATTTT
CDR3aa: CASSWGRRRPQHF

abundance: .
v_gene: TRBV2
j_gene: TRBJ2-7
d_gene: .
CDR3nt: TGTGCCAGCTGTGAGCGTTCGACCTACGAGCAGTACTTC
CDR3aa: CASCERSTYEQYF

abundance: few
v_gene: TRBV7-2
j_gene: TRBJ2-1
d_gene: TRBD1
CDR3nt: TGTGCCAGCAGCCTGGGGACAGGGGGTAATGAGCAGTTCTTC
CDR3aa: CASSLGTGGNEQFF

abundance: .
v_gene: TRBV4-3
j_gene: TRBJ2-1
d_gene: .
CDR3nt: TGCGCCAGCAGCCAAGCCCCAGGGGACTCCTACAATGAGCAGTTCTTC
CDR3aa: CASSQAPGDSYNEQFF

abundance: few
v_gene: TRBV30
j_gene: TRBJ1-3
d_gene: .
CDR3nt: TGTGCCTGGACCCGAGACGGCAGCTCTGGAAACACCATATATTTT
CDR3aa: CAWTRDGSSGNTIYF

abundance: few
v_gene: TRBV7-9
j_gene: TRBJ2-4
d_gene: .
CDR3nt: TGTGCCAGCAGTAAGGGGACGATCCTAGCCAAAAACATTCAGTACTTC
CDR3aa: CASSKGTILAKNIQYF

abundance: few
v_gene: TRBV7-9
j_gene: TRBJ2-3
d_gene: TRBD2
CDR3nt: TGTGCCAGCAGCTCCGGGGGGGCCGGTTCGGATACGCAGTATTTT
CDR3aa: CASSSGGAGSDTQYF

abundance: .
v_gene: TRBV5-1
j_gene: TRBJ1-2
d_gene: TRBD1
CDR3nt: TGCGCCAGCAGCACCCCGACAGGGGGGCCTGAGGGCTACACCTTC
CDR3aa: CASSTPTGGPEGYTF

abundance: few
v_gene: TRBV6-1
j_gene: TRBJ2-3
d_gene: TRBD2
CDR3nt: TGTGCCAGCAGTGCGCTAGCGGGGGGTTTCTCTAGCACAGATACGCAGTATTTT
CDR3aa: CASSALAGGFSSTDTQYF

abundance: .
v_gene: TRBV9
j_gene: TRBJ1-2
d_gene: TRBD1
CDR3nt: TGTGCCAGCAGCTTCTCCGGGACAGCGAGCTACACCTTC
CDR3aa: CASSFSGTASYTF

abundance: .
v_gene: TRBV19
j_gene: TRBJ2-3
d_gene: .
CDR3nt: TGTGCCAGTAGCCGGAGGGGGACAAGCACAGATACGCAGTATTTT
CDR3aa: CASSRRGTSTDTQYF

abundance: few
v_gene: TRBV7-9
j_gene: TRBJ2-7
d_gene: .
CDR3nt: TGTGCCAGCAGCTTAGATGGGGCAGGGGCCTACGAGCAGTACTTC
CDR3aa: CASSLDGAGAYEQYF

abundance: .
v_gene: TRBV9
j_gene: TRBJ2-6
d_gene: .
CDR3nt: TGTGCCAGCAGCGTAGACATCTCAGGGGCCAACGTCCTGACTTTC
CDR3aa: CASSVDISGANVLTF